The T cell receptor beta chain under discussion was sequenced for a study of blood T cell repertoires in COVID-19. Study overall: Sites in the United States, Italy and Spain provided acute and convalescent COVID-19 samples.

In this sample, this clone turned up once. Germline-derived CDR1 and CDR2 are LNHDA and SQIVND (reference sequence). The trim removed 4 bases at V and 7 bases at J, leaving 8 bases unmatched. CDR3 length equals 15 residues. As originally analysed: The authors estimated nucleated cell counts from reference gene primer amplification. Sequencing was performed with immunoSEQ multiplex PCR; in TCRdb, only in-frame clones are kept and a portion is missing. V, J and clone size were drawn from that table, and D and trimming were deduced from the DNA. The sample records under 250,000 clones, more than 70% being singletons.

The chain recombines TRBV19 with TRBJ2-1; 9 bases map to TRBD2. The sequenced material came from peripheral blood. The TCR was taken from a woman aged 45-59 years with acute or convalescent COVID-19. The CDR3 reads CASSTYLTSGNEQFF. For the CDR3, the DNA is TGTGCCAGTAGTACCTACCTGACTAGCGGTAATGAGCAGTTCTTC.